These 21 T cell receptor beta chains share one sample of origin, sequenced in a study of blood T cells in healthy people across ages. The use of a sample-barcoded 5' primer and a J-beta primer mix characterized a second PCR of about 7 to 12 cycles. One entry per CDR3 protein, called by TCRdb with MiXCR from the 5' RACE reads. The table shows about 1 million distinct CDR3 sequences, with under 45% occurring only once. The sample was blood. These receptors were obtained from a woman in her fifties or sixties in good health.

V is TRBV5-1 and J is TRBJ1-1, with 8 positions matching TRBD1. The J segment lost 8 bases and the V segment lost 4 bases, leaving 10 bases of the junction unmatched. This CDR3 has 14 residues. Germline V gene data show CDR1 as SGHRS and CDR2 as YFSETQ. The CDR3 DNA reads TGCGCCAGCAGCGGACAGGGTAGTGTCGGAGAAGCTTTCTTT. It is translated as CASSGQGSVGEAFF.

This sequence joins TRBV11-2 and TRBJ2-2; D might be TRBD2 (6 bases). The CDR3 spans 18 residues. V lost 5 bases and J lost 1, with 20 bases in between. CDR1 SGHAT and CDR2 FQNNGV come from the germline V gene. This CDR3 is CASSLTSSGAQNTGELFF. In nucleotides, the CDR3 is TGTGCCAGCAGCCTAACCTCCTCGGGAGCACAGAACACCGGGGAGCTGTTTTTT. Using reference TRBV11-2 and TRBJ2-2 for the parts outside the CDR3, the full variable domain is EAGVAQSPRYKIIEKRQSVAFWCNPISGHATLYWYQQILGQGPKLLIQFQNNGVVDDSQLPKDRFSAERLKGVDSTLKIQPAKLEDSAVYLCASSLTSSGAQNTGELFFGEGSRLTVL.

V gene TRBV10-3 combines with J gene TRBJ2-1, with 9 bases identical to TRBD2. Germline V CDR1 and CDR2: ENHRY, SYGVKD. The CDR3 covers 13 residues. V lost 9 bases and J lost 1; bases outside the gene matches: 1. CDR3 sequence: CAIGLASYNEQFF. DNA for the CDR3: TGTGCCATTGGACTAGCGTCCTACAATGAGCAGTTCTTC.

The table lists this clonotype with a few counts. The V gene is TRBV4-1, the J gene TRBJ1-5, with 11 bases that match TRBD1. The CDR3 covers 16 residues. The V segment lost 5 bases and the J segment 2 bases; nucleotides outside the gene matches: 5. Germline V gene sequence: CDR1 MGHRA, CDR2 YSYEKL. The CDR3 sequence is CASSSGQGAGNQPQHF. The CDR3 bases are TGCGCCAGCAGCTCTGGACAGGGGGCTGGCAATCAGCCCCAGCATTTT.

J is TRBJ2-1 and V is TRBV9, with D maybe TRBD2 (5 bases). Trimming took off 0 bases at V and 3 bases at J, with 16 bases between the two ends. The CDR3 runs 17 residues. Germline V CDR1 and CDR2: SGDLS, YYNGEE. The CDR3 loop is CASSVVGSDLYYNEQFF. CDR3 coding DNA: TGTGCCAGCAGCGTAGTCGGTAGCGACTTATACTACAATGAGCAGTTCTTC.

This clonotype has a handful of counts. J is TRBJ2-7 and V is TRBV27; 7 nucleotides match TRBD1. The CDR3 has 14 residues. Trimming cost V 5 bases and J 2 bases; bases outside gene matches: 6. Germline V lookup: CDR1 MNHEY, CDR2 SMNVEV (reference sequence). The CDR3 DNA is TGTGCCAGCAGTATACGACAGGGCACCTACGAGCAGTACTTC. This translates into CASSIRQGTYEQYF.

This clonotype occurred a few times. The rearrangement uses TRBV4-1 and TRBJ2-3; D is unclear. The CDR3 loop spans 13 amino acids. Germline V gives CDR1 MGHRA, CDR2 YSYEKL. Deletions cut 0 bases from V and 4 bases from J, with 5 bases between. CDR3 in DNA: TGCGCCAGCAGCCAAGATCCGGCAGATACGCAGTATTTT. It translates to CASSQDPADTQYF.

J is TRBJ1-6 and V is TRBV6-1, with 7 bases lining up with TRBD1. The CDR3 length is 16 residues. Germline V gives CDR1 MNHNS, CDR2 SASEGT. V trimming: 5 bases; J trimming: 8 bases; junction bases outside the gene matches: 12. The CDR3 DNA follows: TGTGCCAGCAGTCGGCCTATACAGGGGAATGATTCACCCCTCCACTTT. This translates into CASSRPIQGNDSPLHF.

This rearrangement joins TRBV20-1 to TRBJ2-7; D is undetermined. The CDR3 spans 8 residues. CDR1 DFQATT and CDR2 SNEGSKA come from the germline V gene (reference sequence). V lost 5 bases and J 9 bases, leaving 5 bases between the germline ends. The CDR3 nucleotides read TGCAGTGCTGACGGGCAGTACTTC. Protein product: CSADGQYF.

This clonotype was observed many times. This chain's CDR3 is CASSHGTSGSIYEQYF. For the CDR3, the DNA is TGTGCCAGCAGTCATGGGACTAGCGGGAGTATCTACGAGCAGTACTTC. This sequence joins TRBV7-2 and TRBJ2-7, with 14 bases aligning to TRBD2. Looked up from germline, CDR1 is SGHTA and CDR2 is FQGNSA. V was pared by 6 bases and J by 3 bases, with 7 bases of the junction left unmatched. This CDR3 is built from 16 residues.

The rearrangement joins TRBV15 to TRBJ2-5; D gene uncertain. This CDR3 is 13 amino acids long. The germline CDR1 and CDR2 sequences are LNHNV and YYDKDF (reference sequence). V lost 9 bases and J 1 base, leaving 12 bases between the germline ends. In DNA form, the CDR3 reads TGTGCCACTGAGAGGCAGTTCCAAGAGACCCAGTACTTC. It specifies CATERQFQETQYF.

For this clonotype: A read error is possible here, since a much larger clone lies one base away. This chain joins TRBV11-2 and TRBJ2-5; 7 nucleotides align to TRBD1. Germline V lookup: CDR1 SGHAT, CDR2 FQNNGV. Trimming at V came to 6 bases and at J to 1 base, leaving 2 bases not matched to a gene. CDR3 length: 13 residues. The CDR3 DNA reads as TGTGCCAGCAGACACAGGGGCCAAGAGACCCAGTACTTC. Translation gives CASRHRGQETQYF. Looking up the rest from reference TRBV11-2 and TRBJ2-5 gives the full variable domain: EAGVAQSPRYKIIEKRQSVAFWCNPISGHATLYWYQQILGQGPKLLIQFQNNGVVDDSQLPKDRFSAERLKGVDSTLKIQPAKLEDSAVYLCASRHRGQETQYFGPGTRLLVL.

The rearrangement uses TRBV15 and TRBJ2-1, with TRBD2 matching over 8 bases. V shed 0 bases, J shed 1 base, and the junction held 2 bases outside the gene matches. Germline lookup yields CDR1 LNHNV and CDR2 YYDKDF (reference sequence). The CDR3 extends over 16 amino acids. The CDR3 is CATSRELADSYNEQFF. CDR3 sequence (DNA): TGTGCCACCAGCAGAGAACTAGCGGATTCCTACAATGAGCAGTTCTTC.

This clonotype was picked up a small number of times. The chain employs TRBV27 and TRBJ1-2; 9 bases are a match to TRBD1. V dropped 5 bases and J dropped 4; count of bases not matched to a gene: 8. CDR1 and CDR2 (germline): MNHEY, SMNVEV (reference sequence). The CDR3 sequence is 15 residues long. The CDR3 loop reads CASSPLTGGSYGYTF. The DNA of the CDR3 is TGTGCCAGCAGTCCCCTGACAGGGGGGAGCTATGGCTACACCTTC.

The chain joins TRBV15 to TRBJ1-2; D unresolved. CDR3 length: 13 residues. The V end lost 0 bases, the J end lost 8 bases, and 10 bases lay between the germline ends. The germline CDR1 and CDR2 sequences are LNHNV and YYDKDF (reference sequence). The CDR3 sequence is CATSREEGGGYTF. The CDR3 DNA sequence: TGTGCCACCAGCAGAGAAGAGGGCGGAGGCTACACCTTC.

The CDR3 region has the DNA TGTGCCAGCAGTCAACCCCGGACAAGGGGACAAGAGACCCAGTTCTTC. Amino acids: CASSQPRTRGQETQFF. The V and J genes are TRBV6-6 and TRBJ2-5, with D tentatively TRBD1 (6 bases). The J call may be incorrect, as the DNA end agrees better with TRBJ2-1. Germline V gene sequence: CDR1 MNHNY, CDR2 SVGAGI (reference sequence). The CDR3 is 16 amino acids.

The rearrangement uses TRBV7-2 and TRBJ2-7; D tentatively reads TRBD1 or TRBD2 (5 bases each). The germline V gene encodes CDR1 SGHTA and CDR2 FQGNSA. With 5 bases removed from V and 5 bases from J, the gap between germline ends came to 19 bases. The CDR3 sequence is 15 residues long. This chain's CDR3 is CASSRKGTTNHEQYF. Written as DNA, the CDR3 is TGTGCCAGCAGCCGTAAGGGGACGACGAACCACGAGCAGTACTTC.

The table lists this clonotype with many counts. This rearrangement joins TRBV6-6 to TRBJ1-2; D ambiguous. The CDR3 extends over 11 amino acids. Trimming took off 2 bases at V and 4 bases at J, with 2 bases between the two ends. Per the germline V gene, CDR1 is MNHNY and CDR2 is SVGAGI (reference sequence). CDR3 sequence (DNA): TGTGCCAGCAGTTACGCCTATGGCTACACCTTC. Its protein is CASSYAYGYTF.

The chain uses TRBV30 and TRBJ1-1, with 9 bases aligning to TRBD1. Germline V gene lookup returns CDR1 GTSNPN and CDR2 SVGIG (reference sequence). The V and J ends lost 3 bases and 6 bases, in that order; junction bases with no gene match: 5. The CDR3 loop spans 13 amino acids. In DNA, the CDR3 is TGTGCCTGGAGCTTCACAGGGGGCCCTGAAGCTTTCTTT. It yields the protein CAWSFTGGPEAFF.

The CDR3: CASSLAEREHEQYF. The CDR3 bases are TGTGCCAGCAGCTTAGCGGAGCGGGAGCACGAGCAGTACTTC. This chain uses TRBV7-2 with TRBJ2-5, with 8 bases fitting TRBD2. The J call may be in error: the DNA end matches TRBJ2-7 better. The CDR3 runs 14 residues. Germline CDR1 reads SGHTA; CDR2 reads FQGNSA.

The table lists this clonotype with a count of one. The chain has TRBV5-5 and TRBJ2-1; a possible D gene is TRBD1 (5 bases). CDR1 is SGHKS, CDR2 YYEKEE, per germline (reference sequence). The length of the CDR3 is 14 residues. Trimming pared 0 bases from V and 10 bases from J, leaving 14 bases between. The DNA of the CDR3 is TGTGCCAGCAGCTTGGGTCAGGGTAACTACGAGCAGTTCTTC. Residues: CASSLGQGNYEQFF.